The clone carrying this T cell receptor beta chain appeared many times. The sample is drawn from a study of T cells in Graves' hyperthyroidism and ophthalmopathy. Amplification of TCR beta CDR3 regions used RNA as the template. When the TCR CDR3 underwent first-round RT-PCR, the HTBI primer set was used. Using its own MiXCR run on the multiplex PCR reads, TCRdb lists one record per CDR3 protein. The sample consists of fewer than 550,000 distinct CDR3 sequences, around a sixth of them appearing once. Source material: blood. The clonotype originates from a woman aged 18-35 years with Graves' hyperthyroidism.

In DNA, the CDR3 is TGTGCCAGCAGCCTTGGTAGCGGAGCACACACAGATACGCAGTATTTT. Protein: CASSLGSGAHTDTQYF. The chain is built from TRBV7-9 and TRBJ2-3; D possibly corresponds to TRBD2 (6 bases). CDR1 SEHNR and CDR2 FQNEAQ come from the germline V gene (reference sequence). Trimming left V 5 bases short and J 2 bases short, with 17 bases between. CDR3 length: 16 residues.